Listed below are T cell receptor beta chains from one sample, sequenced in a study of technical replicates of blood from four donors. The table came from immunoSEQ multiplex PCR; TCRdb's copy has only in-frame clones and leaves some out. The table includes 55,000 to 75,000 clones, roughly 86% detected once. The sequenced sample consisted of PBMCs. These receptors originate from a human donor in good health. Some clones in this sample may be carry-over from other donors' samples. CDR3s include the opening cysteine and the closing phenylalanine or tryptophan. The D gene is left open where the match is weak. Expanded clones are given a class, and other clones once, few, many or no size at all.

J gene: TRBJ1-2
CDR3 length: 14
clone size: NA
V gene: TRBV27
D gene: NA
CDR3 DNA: TGTGCCAGCAGTTTACAGGGCCGGATCTATGGCTACACCTTC
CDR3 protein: CASSLQGRIYGYTF

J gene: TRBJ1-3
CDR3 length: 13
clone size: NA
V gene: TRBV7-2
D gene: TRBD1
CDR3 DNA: TGTGCCAGCAGCCGATACAGGGGCTACACCATATATTTT
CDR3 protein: CASSRYRGYTIYF

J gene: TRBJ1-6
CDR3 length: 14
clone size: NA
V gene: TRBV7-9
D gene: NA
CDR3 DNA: TGTGCCGGAGACCAGGGGAGTCTGGATTCACCCCTCCACTTT
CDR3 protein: CAGDQGSLDSPLHF

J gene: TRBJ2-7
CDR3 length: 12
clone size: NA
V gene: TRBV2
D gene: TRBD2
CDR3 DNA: TGTGCCAGCAGGGCGGGGGGGCCGGAGCAGTACTTC
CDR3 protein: CASRAGGPEQYF

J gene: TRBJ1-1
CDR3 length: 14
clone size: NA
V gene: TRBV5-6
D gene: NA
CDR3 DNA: TGTGCCAGCAGCTTTAGGGCGAGCGGTACTGAAGCTTTCTTT
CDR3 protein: CASSFRASGTEAFF

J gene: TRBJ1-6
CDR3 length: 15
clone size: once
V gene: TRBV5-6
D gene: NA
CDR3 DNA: TGTGCCAGCAGCTTGTGGGCGCTGTATAATTCACCCCTCCACTTT
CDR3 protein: CASSLWALYNSPLHF

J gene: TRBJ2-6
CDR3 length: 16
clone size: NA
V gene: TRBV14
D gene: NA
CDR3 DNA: TGTGCCAGCAGCCACCTCAGGGGCAGTGGGGCCAACGTCCTGACTTTC
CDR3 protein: CASSHLRGSGANVLTF

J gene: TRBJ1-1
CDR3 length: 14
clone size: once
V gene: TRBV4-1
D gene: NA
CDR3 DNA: TGCGCCAGCAGCCAAGAGGGGCTGAACACTGAAGCTTTCTTT
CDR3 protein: CASSQEGLNTEAFF

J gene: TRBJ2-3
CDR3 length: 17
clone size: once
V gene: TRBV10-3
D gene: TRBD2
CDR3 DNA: TGTGCCATCAGACCGGGACTAGCGGGAGGGAGCACAGATACGCAGTATTTT
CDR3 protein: CAIRPGLAGGSTDTQYF

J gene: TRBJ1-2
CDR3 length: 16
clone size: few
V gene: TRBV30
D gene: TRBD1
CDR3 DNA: TGTGCCTACCCCGGGACAGGGGGCCCTCTGGGCTATGGCTACACCTTC
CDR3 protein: CAYPGTGGPLGYGYTF

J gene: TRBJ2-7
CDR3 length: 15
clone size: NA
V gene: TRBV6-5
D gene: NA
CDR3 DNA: TGTGCCAGCAGGAGGCAAGCGGTAGGCTCCTACGAGCAGTACTTC
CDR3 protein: CASRRQAVGSYEQYF

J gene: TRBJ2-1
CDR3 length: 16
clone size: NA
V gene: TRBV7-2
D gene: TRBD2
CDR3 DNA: TGTGCCAGCAGCTCCTCTAGCGGGGCTTACTACAATGAGCAGTTCTTC
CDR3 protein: CASSSSSGAYYNEQFF

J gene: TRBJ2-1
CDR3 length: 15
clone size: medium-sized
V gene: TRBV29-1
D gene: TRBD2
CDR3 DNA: TGCAGCGTTCCGACCGGGACTAGCGAAAACAATGAGCAGTTCTTC
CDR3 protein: CSVPTGTSENNEQFF

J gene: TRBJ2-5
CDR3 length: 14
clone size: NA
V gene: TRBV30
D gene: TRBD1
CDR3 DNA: TGTGCCTGGAGTTCAGGGGGATTAGGAGAGACCCAGTACTTC
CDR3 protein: CAWSSGGLGETQYF

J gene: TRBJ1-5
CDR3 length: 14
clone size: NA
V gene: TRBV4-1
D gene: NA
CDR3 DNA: TGCGCCAGCAGCCAAGGGCAGTCCAATCAGCCCCAGCATTTT
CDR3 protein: CASSQGQSNQPQHF

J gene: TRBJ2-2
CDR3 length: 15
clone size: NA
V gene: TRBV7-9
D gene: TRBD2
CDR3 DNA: TGTGCCAGCAGCTTCGTAGCGGGAGGGACCGGGGAGCTGTTTTTT
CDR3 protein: CASSFVAGGTGELFF

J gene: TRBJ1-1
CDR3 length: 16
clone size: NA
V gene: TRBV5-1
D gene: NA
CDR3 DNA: TGCGCCAGCAGCTTGGCTACAGGAGTACTGAACACTGAAGCTTTCTTT
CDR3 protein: CASSLATGVLNTEAFF

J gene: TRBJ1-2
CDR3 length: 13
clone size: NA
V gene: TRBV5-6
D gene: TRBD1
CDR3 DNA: TGTGCCAGCAGCGAACAGACAGGGAGAGGCTACACCTTC
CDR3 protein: CASSEQTGRGYTF

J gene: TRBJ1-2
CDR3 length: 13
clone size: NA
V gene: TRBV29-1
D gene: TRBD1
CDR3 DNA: TGCAGCGCTCCGACAGGGGCCGACTATGGCTACACCTTC
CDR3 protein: CSAPTGADYGYTF

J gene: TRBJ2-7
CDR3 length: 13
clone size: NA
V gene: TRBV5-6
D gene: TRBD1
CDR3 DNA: TGTGCCAGCAGCCTGGGACAGGGAGGAGAGCAGTACTTC
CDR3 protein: CASSLGQGGEQYF

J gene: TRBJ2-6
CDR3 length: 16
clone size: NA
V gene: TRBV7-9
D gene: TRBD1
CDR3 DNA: TGTGCCAGCAGCTTGATACAGGGGTCTGGGGCCAACGTCCTGACTTTC
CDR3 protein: CASSLIQGSGANVLTF

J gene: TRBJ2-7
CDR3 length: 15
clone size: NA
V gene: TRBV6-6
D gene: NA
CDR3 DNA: TGTGCCAGCAACTTACGAGGTAGGGGGACCTACGAGCAGTACTTC
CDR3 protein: CASNLRGRGTYEQYF